These T cell receptor beta chains were read from a single sample in a study of T cell responses to AZD1222 COVID-19 vaccine. Sequencing used immunoSEQ multiplex PCR; TCRdb keeps in-frame clones, though not all of them. The sample lists under 150,000 clones, approximately 85% occurring once. The starting material was peripheral blood, obtained on day 0 of MenACWY control vaccination. Receptor source: an adult in good health. Each CDR3 is given with its conserved first and last residue. D genes are given only for firm matches.

>14|TRBJ2-3|TRBV3-1/TRBV3-2|TRBD2
CASSQAGGPDTQYF
TGTGCCAGCAGCCAAGCGGGGGGGCCAGATACGCAGTATTTT
>18|TRBJ2-4|TRBV6-2/TRBV6-3|TRBD2
CASSYSPHRAGGLGIQYF
TGTGCCAGCAGTTACTCCCCCCATAGAGCGGGGGGGCTTGGCATTCAGTACTTC
>15|TRBJ1-6|TRBV14|NA
CASSQAMPGISPLHF
TGTGCCAGTAGCCAAGCCATGCCTGGGATTTCACCCCTCCACTTT
>15|TRBJ1-5|TRBV4-1|TRBD1
CASSQTRQGTQPQHF
TGCGCCAGCAGCCAGACAAGACAGGGAACCCAGCCCCAGCATTTT
>14|TRBJ1-2|TRBV2|NA
CASSEGGGSYGYTF
TGTGCCAGCAGTGAGGGAGGGGGGAGCTATGGCTACACCTTC
>15|TRBJ1-3|TRBV28|TRBD1
CASTVLGQSGNTIYF
TGTGCCAGCACCGTATTGGGACAGTCTGGAAACACCATATATTTT
>14|TRBJ1-5|TRBV19|NA
CASSTQGYNQPQHF
TGTGCCAGTAGTACCCAGGGATACAATCAGCCCCAGCATTTT
>15|TRBJ2-1|TRBV13|NA
CASSLLEGSYNEQFF
TGTGCCAGCAGCTTACTAGAGGGTAGCTACAATGAGCAGTTCTTC
>16|TRBJ1-2|TRBV3-1/TRBV3-2|NA
CASSLGRRGANYGYTF
TGTGCCAGCAGCCTGGGTAGGAGGGGAGCTAACTATGGCTACACCTTC
>12|TRBJ1-2|TRBV29-1|TRBD1
CSVKQGNYGYTF
TGCAGCGTTAAACAGGGGAACTATGGCTACACCTTC
>14|TRBJ1-6|TRBV18|NA
CASSRDINNSPLHF
TGTGCCAGCTCCCGGGACATCAATAATTCACCCCTCCACTTT
>13|TRBJ2-7|TRBV2|NA
CASKNQHSHEQYF
TGTGCCAGCAAAAATCAGCATTCGCACGAGCAGTACTTC
>15|TRBJ2-3|TRBV5-1|TRBD1
CASSLSTGATDTQYF
TGCGCCAGCAGCTTGTCGACAGGGGCGACAGATACGCAGTATTTT
>12|TRBJ1-6|TRBV6-5|NA
CASSHRGSPLHF
TGTGCCAGTTCTCATAGAGGGTCACCCCTCCACTTT
>14|TRBJ2-1|TRBV3-1/TRBV3-2|NA
CASSQAPPDNEQFF
TGTGCCAGCAGCCAAGCCCCTCCGGACAATGAGCAGTTCTTC
>16|TRBJ2-3|TRBV7-9|NA
CASSFSPQELTDTQYF
TGTGCCAGCAGCTTTTCTCCCCAGGAACTCACAGATACGCAGTATTTT